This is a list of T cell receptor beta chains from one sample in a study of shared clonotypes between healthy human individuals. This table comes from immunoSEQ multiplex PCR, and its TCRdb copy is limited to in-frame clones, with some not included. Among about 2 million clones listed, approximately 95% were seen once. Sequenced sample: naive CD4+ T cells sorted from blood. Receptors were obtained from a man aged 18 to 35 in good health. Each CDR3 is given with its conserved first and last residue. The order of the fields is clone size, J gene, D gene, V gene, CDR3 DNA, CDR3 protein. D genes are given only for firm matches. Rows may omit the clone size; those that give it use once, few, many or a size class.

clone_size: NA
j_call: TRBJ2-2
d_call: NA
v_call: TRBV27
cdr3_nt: TGTGCCAGCAGTTCCGGCCTGAGGAACACCGGGGAGCTGTTTTTT
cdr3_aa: CASSSGLRNTGELFF

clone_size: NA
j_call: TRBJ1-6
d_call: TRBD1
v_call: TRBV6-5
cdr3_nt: TGTGCCAGCAGTTATCGGGACAGCCTCTATAATTCACCCCTCCACTTT
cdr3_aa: CASSYRDSLYNSPLHF

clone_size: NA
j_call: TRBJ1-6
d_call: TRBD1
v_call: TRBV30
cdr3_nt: TGTGCCTGGAGTCAGGGACAGTCGGATTCACCCCTCCACTTT
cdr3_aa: CAWSQGQSDSPLHF

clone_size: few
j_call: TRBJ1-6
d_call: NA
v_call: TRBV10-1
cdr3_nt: TGCGCCAGCAGTGACACAGGTTCACCCCTCCACTTT
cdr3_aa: CASSDTGSPLHF

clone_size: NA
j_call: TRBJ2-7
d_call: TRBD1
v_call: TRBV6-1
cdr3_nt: TGTGCCAGCAGTGACCCAGGGGACAGCCGCTACGAGCAGTACTTC
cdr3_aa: CASSDPGDSRYEQYF

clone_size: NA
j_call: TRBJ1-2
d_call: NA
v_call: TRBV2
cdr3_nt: TGTGCCAGCAGTGAAGCGGCAGGGTCTAATGGCTACACCTTC
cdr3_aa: CASSEAAGSNGYTF

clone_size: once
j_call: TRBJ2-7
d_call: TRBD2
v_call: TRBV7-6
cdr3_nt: TGTGCCAGCAGCTTAGAGCCGGGACTAGCGGGAGGGACCTACGAGCAGTACTTC
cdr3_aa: CASSLEPGLAGGTYEQYF

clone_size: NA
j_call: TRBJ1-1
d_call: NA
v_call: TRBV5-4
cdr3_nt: TGTGCCAGCAGCTCTTTTAGCAGGATGAACACTGAAGCTTTCTTT
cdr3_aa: CASSSFSRMNTEAFF

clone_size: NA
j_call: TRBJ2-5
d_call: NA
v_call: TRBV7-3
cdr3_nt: TGTGCCAGCAGCTTGGACCGACCCGGGGAGACCCAGTACTTC
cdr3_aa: CASSLDRPGETQYF

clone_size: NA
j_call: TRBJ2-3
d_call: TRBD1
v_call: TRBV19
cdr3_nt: TGTGCCAGTAGGCAGGGGGGCACAGATACGCAGTATTTT
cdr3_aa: CASRQGGTDTQYF

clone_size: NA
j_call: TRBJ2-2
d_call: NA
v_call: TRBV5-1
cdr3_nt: TGCGCCAGCAGCTCTGGCCTGGCTAGCACCGGGGAGCTGTTTTTT
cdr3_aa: CASSSGLASTGELFF

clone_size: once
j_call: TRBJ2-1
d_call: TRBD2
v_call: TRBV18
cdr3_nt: TGTGCCAGCTCACCACGGGCTAGCGGGGGGCCACTCCCTTACAATGAGCAGTTCTTC
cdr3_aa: CASSPRASGGPLPYNEQFF

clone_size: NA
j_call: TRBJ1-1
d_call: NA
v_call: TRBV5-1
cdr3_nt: TGCGCCAGCAACACCTTGCCAGGAAACACTGAAGCTTTCTTT
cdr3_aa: CASNTLPGNTEAFF

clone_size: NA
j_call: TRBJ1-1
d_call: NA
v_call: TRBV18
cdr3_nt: TGTGCCAGCTCACTCCGAGAGGGTGGCACTGAAGCTTTCTTT
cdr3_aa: CASSLREGGTEAFF

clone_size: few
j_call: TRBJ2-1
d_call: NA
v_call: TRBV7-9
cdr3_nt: TGTGCCAGCAGCTTCTCCGGGACTGTGCAGTTCTTC
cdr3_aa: CASSFSGTVQFF

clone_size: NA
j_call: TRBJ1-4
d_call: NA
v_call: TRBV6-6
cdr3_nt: TGTGCCAGCAGTTACGACAGGACGAGGGAAAAACTGTTTTTT
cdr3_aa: CASSYDRTREKLFF

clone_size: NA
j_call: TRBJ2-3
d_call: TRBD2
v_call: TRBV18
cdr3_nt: TGTGCCAGCTCACCTGCCGGGACTAGCGGCGTTAGCACAGATACGCAGTATTTT
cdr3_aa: CASSPAGTSGVSTDTQYF

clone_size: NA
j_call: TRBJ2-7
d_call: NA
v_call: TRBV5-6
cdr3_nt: TGTGCCAGCAGCTTCCACGGGGGCCTCGAGCAGTACTTC
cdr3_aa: CASSFHGGLEQYF

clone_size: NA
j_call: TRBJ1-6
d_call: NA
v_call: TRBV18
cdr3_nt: TGTGCCACCAGAGAAGCAGCTTATAATTCACCCCTCCACTTT
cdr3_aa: CATREAAYNSPLHF

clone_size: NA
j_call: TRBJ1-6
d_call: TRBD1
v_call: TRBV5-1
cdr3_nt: TGCGCCAGCAGCTTGGGAGGACAGGGAGGAAGTTCACCCCTCCACTTT
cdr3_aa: CASSLGGQGGSSPLHF

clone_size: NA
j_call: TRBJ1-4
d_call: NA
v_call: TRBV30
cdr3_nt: TGTGCCTGGAAAGCAAGGGCAACTAATGAAAAACTGTTTTTT
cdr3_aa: CAWKARATNEKLFF

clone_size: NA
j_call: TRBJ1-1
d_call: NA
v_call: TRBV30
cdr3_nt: TGTGCCCGGACCGGAACCGGGGGGGCTTTCTTT
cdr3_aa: CARTGTGGAFF

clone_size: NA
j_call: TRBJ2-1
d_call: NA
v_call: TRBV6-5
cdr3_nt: TGTGCCAGCAGTTCCTCGGGGGCGGGGGACAATGAGCAGTTCTTC
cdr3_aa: CASSSSGAGDNEQFF

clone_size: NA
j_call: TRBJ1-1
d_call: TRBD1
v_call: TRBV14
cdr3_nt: TGTGCCAGCAGCCAAGTTTCAACAGGGGTAGGGACTGAAGCTTTCTTT
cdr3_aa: CASSQVSTGVGTEAFF

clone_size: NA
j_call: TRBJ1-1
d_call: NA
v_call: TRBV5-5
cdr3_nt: TGTGCCAGCAGTCGACCCAGGGCGAACACTGAAGCTTTCTTT
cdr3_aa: CASSRPRANTEAFF

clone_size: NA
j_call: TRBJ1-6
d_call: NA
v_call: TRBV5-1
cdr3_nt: TGCGCCAGCAGCTTGGCAGGGATTTCACCCCTCCACTTT
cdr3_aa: CASSLAGISPLHF

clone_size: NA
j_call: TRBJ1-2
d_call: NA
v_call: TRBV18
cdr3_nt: TGTGCCAGCTCACCCGCTCGGGGTAATAACTATGGCTACACCTTC
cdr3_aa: CASSPARGNNYGYTF

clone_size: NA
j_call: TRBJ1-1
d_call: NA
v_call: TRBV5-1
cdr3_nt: TGCGCCAGCAGCTTGGAGGGGATCCGAACTGAAGCTTTCTTT
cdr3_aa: CASSLEGIRTEAFF

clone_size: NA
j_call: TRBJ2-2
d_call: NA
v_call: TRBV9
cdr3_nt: TGTGCCAGCAGCGATGACACCGGGGAGCTGTTTTTT
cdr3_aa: CASSDDTGELFF

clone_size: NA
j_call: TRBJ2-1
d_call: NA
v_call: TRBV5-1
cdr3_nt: TGCGCCAGCAGCTTGTTAGATACCTACAATGAGCAGTTCTTC
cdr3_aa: CASSLLDTYNEQFF

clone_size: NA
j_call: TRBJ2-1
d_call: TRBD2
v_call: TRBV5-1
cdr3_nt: TGCGCCAGCAGCTCAGGACTAGCGGGAGCTATAGATGAGCAGTTCTTC
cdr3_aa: CASSSGLAGAIDEQFF

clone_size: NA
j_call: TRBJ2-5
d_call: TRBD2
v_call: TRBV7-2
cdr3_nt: TGTGCCAGCAGCCCTCGGGCTAGCGGGGAAGAGACCCAGTACTTC
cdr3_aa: CASSPRASGEETQYF

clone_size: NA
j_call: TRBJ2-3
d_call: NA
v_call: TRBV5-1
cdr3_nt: TGCGCCAGCAGCTTGGCCGCTTCTACTAGCACAGATACGCAGTATTTT
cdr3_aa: CASSLAASTSTDTQYF

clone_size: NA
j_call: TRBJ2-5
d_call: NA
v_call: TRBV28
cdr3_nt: TGTGCCAGCAGTTTCTTCGGGGGCACCCAACAAGAGACCCAGTACTTC
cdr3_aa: CASSFFGGTQQETQYF

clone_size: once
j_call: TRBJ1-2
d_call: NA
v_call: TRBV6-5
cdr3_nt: TGTGCCAGCCTACCCTCACCGGGTCTTGGTGGCTACACCTTC
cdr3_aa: CASLPSPGLGGYTF

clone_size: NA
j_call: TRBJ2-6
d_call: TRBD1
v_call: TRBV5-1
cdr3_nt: TGCGCCAGCAGCCCCCGGGACAGGGTTGGGGCCAACGTCCTGACTTTC
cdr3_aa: CASSPRDRVGANVLTF

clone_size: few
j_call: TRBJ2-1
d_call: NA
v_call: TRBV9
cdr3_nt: TGTGCCAGCAGCGTAGGCCCCGACAATGAGCAGTTCTTC
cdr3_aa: CASSVGPDNEQFF

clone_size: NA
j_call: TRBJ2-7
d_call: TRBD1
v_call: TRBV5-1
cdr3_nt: TGCGCCAGCAGCTCCCCCGGGACAGCAACCCCCTACGAGCAGTACTTC
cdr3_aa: CASSSPGTATPYEQYF

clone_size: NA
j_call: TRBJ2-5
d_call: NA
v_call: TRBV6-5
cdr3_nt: TGTGCCAGCAGTTACTCGATCCCAGAAGAGACCCAGTACTTC
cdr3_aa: CASSYSIPEETQYF

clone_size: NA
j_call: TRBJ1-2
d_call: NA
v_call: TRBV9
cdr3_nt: TGTGCCAGCAGCGTAGATCTGGGGGCCTTCTATGGCTACACCTTC
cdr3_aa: CASSVDLGAFYGYTF

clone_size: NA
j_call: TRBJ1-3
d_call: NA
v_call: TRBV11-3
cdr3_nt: TGTGCCAGCAGCTTTCAACTGGGAAACACCATATATTTT
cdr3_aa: CASSFQLGNTIYF

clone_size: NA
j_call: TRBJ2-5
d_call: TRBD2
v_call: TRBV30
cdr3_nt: TGTGCCTGGAGTGTAACTAGCGGGAGAGGGGAGACCCAGTACTTC
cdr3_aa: CAWSVTSGRGETQYF

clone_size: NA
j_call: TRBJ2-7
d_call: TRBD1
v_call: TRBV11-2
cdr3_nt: TGTGCCAGCAGCTCCAGTTGGGCAGGGGGCTACGAGCAGTACTTC
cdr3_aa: CASSSSWAGGYEQYF

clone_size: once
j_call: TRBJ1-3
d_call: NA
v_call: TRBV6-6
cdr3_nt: TGTGCCAGCAGTTACCCGACGGCGAGCTCTGGAAACACCATATATTTT
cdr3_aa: CASSYPTASSGNTIYF

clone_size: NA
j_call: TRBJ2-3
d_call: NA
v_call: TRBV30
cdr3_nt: TGTGCCTGGAGACGGCAGGGTAACACAGATACGCAGTATTTT
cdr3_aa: CAWRRQGNTDTQYF

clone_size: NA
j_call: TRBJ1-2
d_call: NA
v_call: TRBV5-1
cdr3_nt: TGCGCCAGCAGCTTGTCGCCTGAGAACTATGGCTACACCTTC
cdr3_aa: CASSLSPENYGYTF

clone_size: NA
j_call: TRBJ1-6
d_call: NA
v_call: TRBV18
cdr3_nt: TGTGCCAGCTCTGAGACGAATTCACCCCTCCACTTT
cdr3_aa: CASSETNSPLHF

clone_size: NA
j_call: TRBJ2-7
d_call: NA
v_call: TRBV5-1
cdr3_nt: TGCGCCAGCAGCTTCTCTGACGGGGCCCCCTCCTCCTACGAGCAGTACTTC
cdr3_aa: CASSFSDGAPSSYEQYF

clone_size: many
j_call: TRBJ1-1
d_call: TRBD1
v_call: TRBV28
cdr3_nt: TGTGCCAGCAGTTCGCGGACAGGGCAGGCTTTCTTT
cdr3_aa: CASSSRTGQAFF

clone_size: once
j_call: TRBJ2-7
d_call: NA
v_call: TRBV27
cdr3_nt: TGTGCCAGCAGAACCGGCGGGACGGGCGAGCAGTACTTC
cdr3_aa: CASRTGGTGEQYF